One sample yielded the 17 T cell receptor beta chains listed below, sequenced in a study of cytomegalovirus exposure and HLA in healthy donors. Sequencing was performed with immunoSEQ multiplex PCR; in TCRdb, only in-frame clones are kept and a portion is missing. The sample consists of about 150,000 clones, around 83% of them appearing once. The specimen sequenced was PBMCs. These receptors all come from a human donor in good health.

V and J are TRBV5-4 and TRBJ2-3, with TRBD1 identical over 8 bases. V lost 4 bases, J lost 0 bases, and 4 bases stayed unmatched. The CDR3 loop spans 15 amino acids. CDR1 is SGHNT and CDR2 is YYREEE in the germline V gene (reference sequence). The CDR3, as DNA: TGTGCCAGCAGCAACAGGGGGTTGAGCACAGATACGCAGTATTTT. Its translation: CASSNRGLSTDTQYF.

J is TRBJ1-1 and V is TRBV6-4; maybe TRBD1 (5 bases). The CDR3 totals 13 residues. V gave up 6 bases and J gave up 0 bases, with 8 bases separating them. In germline, CDR1 is MRHNA, CDR2 SNTAGT. The DNA for the CDR3 is TGTGCCAGCAGGAAACAGGTGAACACTGAAGCTTTCTTT. This translates into CASRKQVNTEAFF.

The chain is built from TRBV4-1 and TRBJ2-2; D is possibly TRBD2 (6 bases). Trimming stripped 3 bases from V and 5 bases from J, with 19 bases between. Germline V gene sequence: CDR1 MGHRA, CDR2 YSYEKL. This CDR3 spans 17 amino acids. DNA of the CDR3: TGCGCCAGCAGCCAGGGCTTATCGGGGGTAGGAACCGGGGAGCTGTTTTTT. Amino acids: CASSQGLSGVGTGELFF.

The CDR3 spells CASSPQQGIPQSEQFF. CDR3 nucleotide sequence: TGTGCCAGCAGCCCTCAACAGGGGATACCTCAGAGTGAGCAGTTCTTC. The chain employs TRBV7-3 and TRBJ2-1, with 7 bases aligning to TRBD1. The CDR3 has 16 amino acids. Germline V gene lookup returns CDR1 SGHTA and CDR2 FQGTGA. The V and J ends lost 5 bases and 9 bases, in that order; junction bases with no gene match: 16.

The chain combines TRBV28 with TRBJ1-2, with D unclear. Germline V CDR1 and CDR2: MDHEN, SYDVKM. Trimming took off 10 bases at V and 5 bases at J, with 14 bases between the two ends. The CDR3 totals 12 residues. The CDR3 loop is CATWRLQYGYTF. CDR3 coding DNA: TGTGCCACCTGGAGACTGCAATATGGCTACACCTTC.

The V call is TRBV9, the J call TRBJ2-3, with 14 positions matching TRBD2. The CDR3 contains 15 residues. V was pared by 7 bases and J by 1 base, with 2 bases of the junction left unmatched. Per germline, CDR1 SGDLS and CDR2 YYNGEE. The CDR3 nucleotides are TGTGCCAGCGGGGGACTAGCGGGAGGCACAGATACGCAGTATTTT. The encoded protein is CASGGLAGGTDTQYF.

The chain's CDR3 is CASSMRAGANVLTF. CDR3 DNA sequence: TGCGCCAGCAGCATGAGGGCTGGGGCCAACGTCCTGACTTTC. J is TRBJ2-6 and V is TRBV5-1; D possibly corresponds to TRBD2 (5 bases). The germline V and J ends were trimmed by 4 bases and 2 bases, with 7 bases remaining between them. CDR1 and CDR2 (germline): SGHRS, YFSETQ. CDR3 length: 14 residues.

The chain has TRBV19 and TRBJ2-7; possible D gene TRBD2, 6 bases. CDR1 and CDR2 from the germline V gene are LNHDA and SQIVND (reference sequence). The V end lost 6 bases, the J end lost 4 bases, and 16 bases lay between the germline ends. This CDR3 is 14 amino acids long. The CDR3 DNA reads TGTGCCAGTAGGGGGGGAGGCCTTCCGTACGAGCAGTACTTC. It encodes CASRGGGLPYEQYF. The entire variable domain, with the rest obtained from reference TRBV19 and TRBJ2-7, is as follows: DGGITQSPKYLFRKEGQNVTLSCEQNLNHDAMYWYRQDPGQGLRLIYYSQIVNDFQKGDIAEGYSVSREKKESFPLTVTSAQKNPTAFYLCASRGGGLPYEQYFGPGTRLTVT.

The chain carries TRBV12-5 and TRBJ1-2; TRBD1 is a possible D gene (5 bases). Germline loops: CDR1 LGHNT, CDR2 FRNRAP. V shed 6 bases and J shed 2 bases, with 10 bases lying between them. The CDR3 loop spans 13 amino acids. CDR3 loop: CASGPGVNYGYTF. CDR3 DNA sequence: TGTGCTAGTGGCCCGGGGGTCAACTATGGCTACACCTTC.

V and J are TRBV30 and TRBJ2-1; D is possibly TRBD1 (5 bases). CDR1 GTSNPN and CDR2 SVGIG come from the germline V gene (reference sequence). CDR3 length: 16 residues. Trimming removed 5 bases from V and 1 base from J, with 18 bases in between. The CDR3 bases are TGTGCCTGGGAGGCCTCGACAGCCGATTCCTACAATGAGCAGTTCTTC. Its translation is CAWEASTADSYNEQFF. Drawing the rest from reference TRBV30 and TRBJ2-1, the complete variable domain is SQTIHQWPATLVQPVGSPLSLECTVEGTSNPNLYWYRQAAGRGLQLLFYSVGIGQISSEVPQNLSASRPQDRQFILSSKKLLLSDSGFYLCAWEASTADSYNEQFFGPGTRLTVL.

This rearrangement joins TRBV5-1 to TRBJ2-3, with TRBD2 matching 7 bases. The trim removed 4 bases at V and 0 bases at J, leaving 5 bases unmatched. The CDR3 loop spans 15 amino acids. Germline loops: CDR1 SGHRS, CDR2 YFSETQ. The CDR3 DNA follows: TGCGCCAGCAGCAGCCAGCGGGGTAGCACAGATACGCAGTATTTT. It specifies CASSSQRGSTDTQYF.

The rearrangement links TRBV9 to TRBJ1-2; TRBD1 is a possible D gene (6 bases). Germline lookup yields CDR1 SGDLS and CDR2 YYNGEE. Deletions cut 4 bases from V and 4 bases from J, with 17 bases between. The CDR3 is 15 residues long. CDR3 residues: CASSQSTGTFYGYTF. CDR3 coding DNA: TGTGCCAGCAGCCAATCGACAGGAACTTTCTATGGCTACACCTTC.

This clone was observed many times. The chain recombines TRBV7-9 with TRBJ2-3; 8 bases line up with TRBD1. CDR1 SEHNR and CDR2 FQNEAQ come from the germline V gene (reference sequence). V dropped 7 bases and J dropped 4; count of bases not matched to a gene: 10. The CDR3 is made up of 15 amino acids. The CDR3: CASIPDRGIADTQYF. In nucleotides, the CDR3 is TGTGCCAGCATTCCTGACAGGGGCATTGCAGATACGCAGTATTTT.

This chain connects TRBV30 to TRBJ2-3; 10 bases agree with TRBD2. V trimming: 2 bases; J trimming: 3 bases; junction bases outside the gene matches: 8. The CDR3 covers 16 residues. CDR1 is GTSNPN, CDR2 SVGIG, per germline (reference sequence). CDR3 DNA sequence: TGTGCCTGGAGTTCATTCGAGCGGGAGGGTACAGATACGCAGTATTTT. Translation gives CAWSSFEREGTDTQYF.

The V call is TRBV9, the J call TRBJ1-4; possible D gene TRBD1, 5 bases. The V and J ends lost 0 bases and 0 bases respectively, with 12 bases between them. CDR1 is SGDLS and CDR2 is YYNGEE in the germline V gene. The CDR3 covers 17 residues. CDR3 protein: CASSVGRGGSTNEKLFF. In DNA form, the CDR3 reads TGTGCCAGCAGCGTAGGTAGGGGAGGATCAACTAATGAAAAACTGTTTTTT.

The CDR3 loop is CASSFGTRPLEQYF. The CDR3 nucleotides read TGTGCCAGCAGCTTTGGGACTAGACCTCTGGAGCAGTACTTC. V and J are TRBV7-9 and TRBJ2-7; TRBD2 matches at 8 bases. Germline V gene sequence: CDR1 SEHNR, CDR2 FQNEAQ (reference sequence). J gave up 7 bases and V 3 bases, and 8 bases lay outside the gene matches. The CDR3 loop spans 14 amino acids. The complete variable domain, with remaining parts taken from reference TRBV7-9 and TRBJ2-7, reads DTGVSQNPRHKITKRGQNVTFRCDPISEHNRLYWYRQTLGQGPEFLTYFQNEAQLEKSRLLSDRFSAERPKGSFSTLEIQRTEQGDSAMYLCASSFGTRPLEQYFGPGTRLTVT.

This chain joins TRBV11-3 and TRBJ1-1; TRBD1 is a possible D gene (6 bases). Between the trimmed V and J ends, which lost 3 bases and 8 bases, there was a span of 19 bases. The CDR3 totals 15 residues. In germline, CDR1 is SGHNT, CDR2 YENEEA. This CDR3 is CASSLGRQASSEAFF. For the CDR3, the DNA is TGTGCCAGCAGCTTGGGGAGACAGGCCAGCTCCGAAGCTTTCTTT.